The 15 T cell receptor beta chains reported below all come from one sample, sequenced in a study of early T cells in non-severe SARS-CoV-2 infection. MiXCR was run by TCRdb on the 5' RACE reads, yielding one entry per CDR3 protein. The sample records 25,000 to 30,000 distinct CDR3 sequences, 4.4% being singletons. The sample comprised whole blood. The receptors come from an adult who was a healthcare worker with PCR-confirmed SARS-CoV-2 infection or an uninfected control (not recorded which).

This clonotype has at least ten counts. CDR3 DNA: TGTGCCAGCAGCTTGGCGGGGGGCGCAACCTACGAGCAGTACTTC. Residues: CASSLAGGATYEQYF. The J gene is TRBJ2-7, the V gene TRBV5-4, with a possible D match to TRBD2 (7 bases). Per the germline V gene, CDR1 is SGHNT and CDR2 is YYREEE (reference sequence). This CDR3 region has 15 residues. With 0 bases removed from V and 2 bases from J, the gap between germline ends came to 12 bases.

This clonotype was recorded many times. The chain recombines TRBV5-6 with TRBJ2-5, with D possibly TRBD2 on 6 matching bases. V was pared by 0 bases and J by 5 bases, with 8 bases between. The CDR3 is 13 amino acids. CDR1 and CDR2 (germline): SGHDT, YYEEEE. The CDR3 DNA follows: TGTGCCAGCAGCTTGGTTCGGGAGGAGACCCAGTACTTC. This encodes CASSLVREETQYF.

The table lists this clonotype with many counts. The chain is built from TRBV10-3 and TRBJ2-3; a weak D match, TRBD2 (6 bases). CDR1 is ENHRY and CDR2 is SYGVKD in the germline V gene. Trimming stripped 8 bases from V and 2 bases from J, with 11 bases between. The CDR3 runs 13 residues. The CDR3 loop is CAILEGITDTQYF. In nucleotides, the CDR3 is TGTGCCATCCTGGAGGGGATCACAGATACGCAGTATTTT.

This clonotype occurred many times. V gene TRBV12-3 or TRBV12-4 combines with J gene TRBJ2-6, with 10 positions matching TRBD1. The CDR3 totals 23 residues. With V trimmed by 1 base and J by 0 bases, 18 bases remained unmatched. CDR3 sequence reads: CASSLVFSLFSGQGSSGANVLTF. The CDR3 nucleotides read TGTGCCAGCAGTTTAGTATTTAGCTTATTCTCGGGACAGGGGAGCTCTGGGGCCAACGTCCTGACTTTC.

This clonotype was seen repeatedly, ten times or more. The chain carries TRBV6-5 and TRBJ2-3; maybe TRBD1 (6 bases). The V gene lost 4 bases and the J gene lost 4 bases, with 15 bases spanning the gap. CDR1 and CDR2 (germline): MNHEY, SVGAGI. This CDR3 region has 15 residues. The CDR3 nucleotides are TGTGCCAGCAGTTCGACAGTTGAGGGGGCAGATACGCAGTATTTT. Protein sequence: CASSSTVEGADTQYF.

This clonotype was recorded a few times. The chain employs TRBV9 and TRBJ2-5, with D tentatively TRBD1 (7 bases). The CDR3 totals 14 residues. In germline, CDR1 is SGDLS, CDR2 YYNGEE. V lost 6 bases and J 2 bases, leaving 14 bases between the germline ends. CDR3 sequence (DNA): TGTGCCAGCAATGGCAGGGGGGCGCAAGAGACCCAGTACTTC. Translated: CASNGRGAQETQYF.

This clonotype was detected many times. The chain carries TRBV6-6 and TRBJ1-2, with 8 nucleotides matching TRBD1. V shed 6 bases and J 6 bases; nucleotides not matched to a gene: 9. Germline V CDR1 and CDR2: MNHNY, SVGAGI (reference sequence). The CDR3 runs 14 residues. The CDR3 loop is CASRPRTGPDGYTF. The CDR3 DNA sequence: TGTGCCAGCAGACCGAGGACAGGGCCCGATGGCTACACCTTC.

This clonotype was seen ten or more times. The chain combines TRBV29-1 with TRBJ2-2, with a tentative D call TRBD1 (5 bases). The CDR3 runs 13 residues. Trimming shortened V by 8 bases and J by 9 bases, and 19 bases separated the two germline ends. Germline V gene sequence: CDR1 SQVTM, CDR2 ANQGSEA. The CDR3 DNA is TGCAGCATAATCCAAGGGGTGGGCCGGGAGCTGTTTTTT. It is translated as CSIIQGVGRELFF.

This clonotype was recorded at least ten times. This rearrangement joins TRBV18 to TRBJ2-7; 12 nucleotides align to TRBD2. V lost 0 bases, J lost 5 bases, and 5 bases stayed unmatched. CDR3 length: 16 amino acids. Germline CDR1 is KGHSH and CDR2 is LQKENI. CDR3: CASSPPGLAGGDEQYF. The CDR3 coding sequence is TGTGCCAGCTCACCACCGGGGCTAGCGGGAGGGGACGAGCAGTACTTC.

This clonotype was seen at least ten times. Because the CDR3's place on the DNA is in doubt, the DNA is left out and the CDR3 is given as listed by TCRdb. The rearrangement joins TRBV7-6 to TRBJ1-2; TRBD1, as called in the table, went unchecked against the DNA. The CDR3 spans 15 amino acids, including both terminal residues. Germline values: CDR1 SGHVS, CDR2 FNYEAQ. The CDR3 is CASSTSGTGLSGYTF.

This clonotype was counted ten times or more. This chain joins TRBV2 and TRBJ1-1; no definite D call. Germline V lookup: CDR1 SNHLY, CDR2 FYNNEI. Trimming removed 4 bases at V and 1 base at J, with 13 bases between. The CDR3 has 15 residues. This CDR3 is CASSVLDRQNTEAFF. In DNA, the CDR3 is TGTGCCAGCAGTGTTCTCGACCGCCAGAACACTGAAGCTTTCTTT.

This clonotype appeared a few times. Here the CDR3 DNA reads TGCAGTGCTAGGGTGCCGGGACAGGGGGGCATTCGCGCCGGCGAGCAGTACGTC. Translated: CSARVPGQGGIRAGEQYV. The chain links TRBV20-1 to TRBJ2-7; the match to TRBD1 covers 11 bases. The CDR3 has 18 amino acids. V was pared by 3 bases and J by 6 bases, with 19 bases of the junction left unmatched. Germline V gene data show CDR1 as DFQATT and CDR2 as SNEGSKA (reference sequence).

V and J are TRBV19 and TRBJ2-7; D might be TRBD2 (6 bases). Trimming took off 3 bases at V and 4 bases at J, with 13 bases between the two ends. CDR1 is LNHDA, CDR2 SQIVND, per germline (reference sequence). CDR3 length equals 14 residues. This chain's CDR3 is CASSIGQGGYEQYF. The CDR3, as DNA: TGTGCCAGTAGTATCGGACAAGGAGGGTACGAGCAGTACTTC.

This clonotype was detected many times. This chain joins TRBV20-1 and TRBJ2-1, with a weak D call TRBD1 (6 bases). Germline V gene data show CDR1 as DFQATT and CDR2 as SNEGSKA (reference sequence). There are 13 residues in the CDR3. Trimming stripped 6 bases from V and 4 bases from J, with 13 bases between. The DNA for the CDR3 is TGCAGTGCCCCATGGACAGCTTACAATGAGCAGTTCTTC. It translates to CSAPWTAYNEQFF.

In its sample, this clonotype was seen many times. This chain uses TRBV20-1 with TRBJ2-1, with no clear D. The CDR3 covers 14 residues. Germline loops: CDR1 DFQATT, CDR2 SNEGSKA (reference sequence). Deletions cut 2 bases from V and 5 bases from J, with 13 bases between. The CDR3 DNA follows: TGCAGTGCTAGATCGCCCCTGGCTAACAATGAGCAGTTCTTC. It specifies CSARSPLANNEQFF.